These 5 T cell receptor beta chains originate from one sample sequenced in a study of cytotoxic CD8 clonotypes in ibrutinib-treated CLL. The data were produced by immunoSEQ multiplex PCR, yet TCRdb's version contains in-frame clones alone and is incomplete. Here the sample spans hundreds of thousands of clones, 67% being singletons. Material: PBMCs, obtained after 36 months of ibrutinib treatment. These receptors all come from a human donor with chronic lymphocytic leukemia.

The gene calls are TRBV5-1 and TRBJ2-4; TRBD2 is a possible D gene (6 bases). Germline V gene sequence: CDR1 SGHRS, CDR2 YFSETQ. V dropped 6 bases and J dropped 1 base, with 35 bases sitting between them. The length of the CDR3 is 22 residues. In DNA form, the CDR3 reads TGCGCCAGCACCCTGTGGTGGCCCAGGGACGGGGGAGCCTCGGGGGCCAAAAACATTCAGTACTTC. Protein sequence: CASTLWWPRDGGASGAKNIQYF. The full variable domain, rest sourced from reference TRBV5-1 and TRBJ2-4, is KAGVTQTPRYLIKTRGQQVTLSCSPISGHRSVSWYQQTPGQGLQFLFEYFSETQRNKGNFPGRFSGRQFSNSRSEMNVSTLELGDSALYLCASTLWWPRDGGASGAKNIQYFGAGTRLSVL.

This chain joins TRBV18 and TRBJ2-1; 10 nucleotides align to TRBD1. The junction had 7 bases not matched to a gene; V was cut back by 3 bases and J by 8 bases. Germline V CDR1 and CDR2: KGHSH, LQKENI. The CDR3 sequence is 15 residues long. CDR3 residues: CASSPLGTGVYEQFF. The CDR3 region has the DNA TGTGCCAGCTCACCTTTAGGGACAGGGGTTTATGAGCAGTTCTTC.

This clone was counted only a few times. J is TRBJ2-2 and V is TRBV9; 7 positions agree with TRBD1. From germline, CDR1 is SGDLS and CDR2 YYNGEE. CDR3 length: 16 residues. With V trimmed by 7 bases and J by 4 bases, 13 bases remained unmatched. The CDR3, as DNA: TGTGCCAGCCAACCGGGACAGAACGATTTCACCGGGGAGCTGTTTTTT. Translation: CASQPGQNDFTGELFF.

The genes are TRBV5-8 and TRBJ2-3; unclear D gene. The length of the CDR3 is 13 residues. Germline CDR1 and CDR2: SGHTS and YDEGEE. The V end lost 0 bases, the J end lost 2 bases, and 4 bases lay between the germline ends. CDR3 nucleotides: TGTGCCAGCAGCTTGGTTACCACAGATACGCAGTATTTT. This sequence encodes CASSLVTTDTQYF. Full variable domain (outside the CDR3, taken from reference TRBV5-8 and TRBJ2-3): EAGVTQSPTHLIKTRGQQATLRCSPISGHTSVYWYQQALGLGLQFLLWYDEGEERNRGNFPPRFSGRQFPNYSSELNVNALELEDSALYLCASSLVTTDTQYFGPGTRLTVL.

This clone has only a few counts. This rearrangement joins TRBV10-2 to TRBJ2-1; no clear D. Per germline, CDR1 WSHSY and CDR2 SAAADI. The CDR3 extends over 11 amino acids. V was shortened by 4 bases and J by 8 bases, with 6 bases between the two germline ends. DNA of the CDR3: TGCGCCAGCAGTGTGTGGGATGAGCAGTTCTTC. Translation: CASSVWDEQFF.